The clone carrying this T cell receptor beta chain has only one observation. The sample belongs to a study of blood T cell repertoires in COVID-19. Study overall: Samples of COVID-19 (acute and convalescent) were obtained from the United States, Italy and Spain. Sample material is recorded as cDNA or gDNA derived from T cells, B-cell-depleted T cells, or PBMCs.

Trimming took off 0 bases at V and 3 bases at J, with 8 bases between the two ends. The germline gives CDR1 MNHNY, CDR2 SVGAGI (reference sequence). The CDR3 is 14 amino acids. Seattle patient enrollment occurred during active infection, with longitudinal follow-up thereafter. In the study's own analysis: The assay estimated nucleated cells by amplifying reference gene primers. TCRdb's copy holds only in-frame clones and misses some; the assay was immunoSEQ multiplex PCR. V and J calls and clone size are given by that table; D and trimming were obtained from the DNA. Of roughly 200,000 clones in the sample, approximately 78% are singletons; the top ten hold 10% to 15%.

The chain combines TRBV6-6 with TRBJ1-2; D perhaps matches TRBD1 (6 bases). Sequencing was performed on peripheral blood. The source of this sequence is a woman aged 80 or over with COVID-19, enrolled during active disease. The CDR3 region has the DNA TGTGCCAGCAGTTACTCCTCAGGGGACTATGGCTACACCTTC. It yields the protein CASSYSSGDYGYTF.